This T cell receptor beta chain stems from a study of cytomegalovirus exposure and HLA in healthy donors. V was cut by 5 bases and J by 3 bases, with 8 bases left in between. The CDR3 covers 12 residues. Looked up from germline, CDR1 is SNHLY and CDR2 is FYNNEI. Repertoires were generated with immunoSEQ multiplex PCR, while TCRdb's copy carries only in-frame clones and drops some. The profile shows under 400,000 clones, roughly 85% of them singletons. The validation cohort, a group of around 120 subjects, included the donors and was separate from the roughly 620-subject first cohort. This clone was picked up one time. This sample includes further DNA sequences coding for the same CDR3.

The sequenced sample was PBMCs. The chain recombines TRBV2 with TRBJ2-7; maybe TRBD2 (5 bases). The TCR originated in a woman aged 18 to 35 in good health and CMV-seronegative. This chain's CDR3 is CASSRESYEQYF. The CDR3 DNA sequence: TGTGCCAGCAGTAGGGAGAGCTACGAGCAGTACTTC.